This T cell receptor (beta chain) originates from a study of cytomegalovirus exposure and HLA in healthy donors. Findings of the study overall: The study assumed roughly uniform donor sequencing depth for presence/absence analyses. TCR beta V segments were, for the most part, productive about 90% or about 30% of the time in an earlier analysis. Some V segments could not be told apart, so they were left out, TRBV6-2 and TRBV6-3 among them.

The CDR3 extends over 18 amino acids. J lost 3 bases, V lost 4 bases, and 13 bases had no gene match. Germline V gene lookup returns CDR1 SGHRS and CDR2 YFSETQ. A word on this clone: Its antigen is not identified.

Vbeta (60) and Jbeta (13) primers were used in the PCR. In the authors' workflow: Approximately 11 million shared chains were among 65 million to 85 million unique TCR beta chains counted in a later analysis. The repertoire was sequenced with immunoSEQ multiplex PCR; TCRdb's copy has only in-frame clones and lacks some. The D gene and trimming were derived from the DNA, and the V and J assignments and clone size from that table. The profile covers 200,000 or so clones, with approximately 88% appearing a single time and about 0.25% taken by the ten largest. This TCR came from a boy aged 5-17 years in good health and CMV-seronegative. Specimen: PBMCs. The V gene is TRBV5-1, the J gene TRBJ2-2; 9 nucleotides line up with TRBD2. The CDR3 DNA sequence: TGCGCCAGCAGCGCTTCCGTCGTAGCGGGGGAATACACCGGGGAGCTGTTTTTT. As protein: CASSASVVAGEYTGELFF.